The entry below gives a single T cell receptor (beta chain) sequence along with its context. The target antigen is unknown. Every bit of the isolated RNA underwent reverse transcription, so sequencing read expressed TCRB transcripts. An average of about 960,000 reads was obtained from stem cell-like memory T cell samples. Method: immunoSEQ multiplex PCR; TCRdb's copy keeps in-frame clones and lacks some. The table lists roughly 42,000 clones, roughly 45% of them singletons. The sample belongs to a study of beta chain features in type 1 diabetes. Study observations and caveats: Patients with type 1 diabetes carried fewer insertions and had more deletions at their VDJ junctions.

The sample consisted of stem cell memory CD4+ T cells from blood. This TCR came from a woman aged 25-40 years in good health.

CDR3 sequence: CASSLRVPYNEQFF. The CDR3 DNA sequence: TGCGCCAGCAGCCTGCGGGTACCCTACAATGAGCAGTTCTTC. The chain joins TRBV5-1 to TRBJ2-1, with D possibly being TRBD2 (5 bases). Per germline, CDR1 SGHRS and CDR2 YFSETQ. The CDR3 is 14 residues long. V gave up 4 bases and J gave up 2 bases, with 10 bases separating them. Using reference TRBV5-1 and TRBJ2-1 for the parts outside the CDR3, the full variable domain is KAGVTQTPRYLIKTRGQQVTLSCSPISGHRSVSWYQQTPGQGLQFLFEYFSETQRNKGNFPGRFSGRQFSNSRSEMNVSTLELGDSALYLCASSLRVPYNEQFFGPGTRLTVL.